This TCR beta chain was sequenced for a study of blood T cell repertoires in COVID-19. Here immunoSEQ multiplex PCR was the method, and the copy in TCRdb shows in-frame clones only, minus some. The repertoire consists of 400,000 or so clones, with around nine tenths occurring once and the leading ten covering around 3%. Germline values: CDR1 MDHEN, CDR2 SYDVKM. Trimming shortened V by 4 bases and J by 6 bases, and 13 bases separated the two germline ends. The CDR3 is 15 amino acids. The source of this sequence is a human donor in a cohort sampled during active COVID-19. Sequenced: peripheral blood. This sequence joins TRBV28 and TRBJ1-6; maybe TRBD1 (5 bases). The CDR3 coding sequence is TGTGCCAGCAGTTCCGGACACCATGGTAATTCACCCCTCCACTTT. This gives the protein CASSSGHHGNSPLHF.